This T cell receptor (beta chain) was captured by sequencing in a study of blood T cell repertoires in COVID-19. This clone was seen once. Original data processing: It was from reference gene primer amplification that nucleated cell counts were estimated. Profiled with immunoSEQ multiplex PCR; TCRdb holds only in-frame clones, not every one. V and J calls and clone size are copied from that table; D and trimming were computed from the DNA. The sample holds tens of thousands of clones, more than 70% seen once. This sequence was found in a woman of 80 years or more in a cohort sampled during active or convalescent COVID-19. Sequenced material: peripheral blood.

The DNA for the CDR3 is TGTGCCAGCAGTCTAGCGTCCCTCGAGTACAATGAGCAGTTCTTC. As protein: CASSLASLEYNEQFF. This chain connects TRBV28 to TRBJ2-1; D may be TRBD2 (6 bases). Trimming removed 5 bases at V and 4 bases at J, with 15 bases between. CDR1 is MDHEN and CDR2 is SYDVKM in the germline V gene. The CDR3 length is 15 residues.